This T cell receptor beta chain is drawn from a study of blood T cell repertoires in COVID-19. Repertoires were generated with immunoSEQ multiplex PCR, while TCRdb's copy carries only in-frame clones and drops some. The sample includes approximately 330,000 clones, roughly 87% of them seen just once. V shed 3 bases, J shed 0 bases, and the junction held 15 bases outside the gene matches. The CDR3 contains 18 residues. Germline CDR1 is DFQATT and CDR2 is SNEGSKA (reference sequence). The V gene is TRBV20-1, the J gene TRBJ1-2; 8 nucleotides agree with TRBD1. Sequencing used peripheral blood. The source is a man aged 30-40 years with COVID-19, enrolled during active disease. The DNA for the CDR3 is TGCAGTGCTAGTTCGGACAGGGTTCTCCTTACTACTAACTATGGCTACACCTTC. Protein sequence: CSASSDRVLLTTNYGYTF.